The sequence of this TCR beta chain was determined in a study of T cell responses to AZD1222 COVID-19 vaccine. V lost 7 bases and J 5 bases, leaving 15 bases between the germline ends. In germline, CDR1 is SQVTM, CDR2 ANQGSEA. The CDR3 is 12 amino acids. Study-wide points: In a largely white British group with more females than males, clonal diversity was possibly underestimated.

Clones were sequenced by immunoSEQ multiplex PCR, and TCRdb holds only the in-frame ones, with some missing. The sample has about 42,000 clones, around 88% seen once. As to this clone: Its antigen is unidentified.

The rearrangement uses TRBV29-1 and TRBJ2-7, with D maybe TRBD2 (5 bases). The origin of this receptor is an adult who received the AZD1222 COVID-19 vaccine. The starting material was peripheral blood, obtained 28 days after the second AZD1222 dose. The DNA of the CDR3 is TGCAGCGCAAGCCATGGAGGAGACGAGCAGTACTTC. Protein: CSASHGGDEQYF.